The 7 T cell receptor beta chains presented below share a single source sample, sequenced in a study of cytomegalovirus exposure and HLA in healthy donors. Primers for the PCR totalled 60 Vbeta and 13 Jbeta. Measured with immunoSEQ multiplex PCR; TCRdb has only the in-frame clones, and not every one. The sample includes around 140,000 clones, approximately 78% of them seen just once. Sequences were obtained from PBMCs. The receptors come from a woman aged 45 to 65 in good health and CMV-seropositive.

The rearrangement joins TRBV4-1 to TRBJ2-1; 11 bases line up with TRBD2. J gave up 7 bases and V 0 bases, and 5 bases lay outside the gene matches. This CDR3 spans 16 amino acids. Per germline, CDR1 MGHRA and CDR2 YSYEKL. The CDR3 here is CASSQDVAGGRNEQFF. DNA of the CDR3: TGCGCCAGCAGCCAAGATGTAGCGGGAGGGCGGAATGAGCAGTTCTTC.

The rearrangement uses TRBV10-1 and TRBJ2-7; 9 bases fit TRBD2. V was pared by 6 bases and J by 7 bases, with 22 bases of the junction left unmatched. The CDR3 runs to 18 residues. Germline V gives CDR1 WNHNN, CDR2 SYGVQD (reference sequence). CDR3 nucleotide sequence: TGCGCCAGCAGACTACCGATGCGGGGATTAGCGGGAGTACGGGAGCAGTACTTC. Translating it yields CASRLPMRGLAGVREQYF.

V usage is TRBV7-9 and J usage is TRBJ1-6, with TRBD1 matching over 7 bases. This CDR3 has 16 residues. With 8 bases clipped from V and 0 bases from J, the junction kept 7 bases outside the gene matches. Germline V gives CDR1 SEHNR, CDR2 FQNEAQ (reference sequence). The CDR3 DNA follows: TGTGCCAGCGGCTCCGACAGGGACTCCTATAATTCACCCCTCCACTTT. It encodes CASGSDRDSYNSPLHF.

The chain links TRBV30 to TRBJ2-7; D remains unclear. Germline V CDR1 and CDR2: GTSNPN, SVGIG (reference sequence). V lost 2 bases and J lost 0, with 8 bases in between. The CDR3 is 13 residues long. CDR3 in DNA: TGTGCCTGGAGTTGGCGGAGCTCCTACGAGCAGTACTTC. This encodes CAWSWRSSYEQYF.

The chain links TRBV7-9 to TRBJ1-1; D gene unclear. The germline V and J ends were trimmed by 8 bases and 5 bases, with 15 bases remaining between them. Germline V gene lookup returns CDR1 SEHNR and CDR2 FQNEAQ (reference sequence). This CDR3 is 13 amino acids long. The CDR3, as DNA: TGTGCCAGCCGACGTGAGGTGAGAACTGAAGCTTTCTTT. It is translated as CASRREVRTEAFF.

V is TRBV2 and J is TRBJ2-2, with TRBD2 matching 7 bases. V gave up 6 bases and J gave up 7 bases; unmatched junction bases: 2. CDR3 length equals 12 residues. Germline V gene sequence: CDR1 SNHLY, CDR2 FYNNEI. As DNA, the CDR3 is TGTGCCAGCAGACCTAGCGGCGGGGAGCTGTTTTTT. Translation gives CASRPSGGELFF. The variable domain in full, with the rest retrieved from reference TRBV2 and TRBJ2-2, is EPEVTQTPSHQVTQMGQEVILRCVPISNHLYFYWYRQILGQKVEFLVSFYNNEISEKSEIFDDQFSVERPDGSNFTLKIRSTKLEDSAMYFCASRPSGGELFFGEGSRLTVL.

J is TRBJ2-3 and V is TRBV4-2; D might be TRBD2 (6 bases). Germline V gene data show CDR1 as LGHNA and CDR2 as YNFKEQ. V dropped 0 bases and J dropped 0 bases, with 19 bases sitting between them. This CDR3 region has 19 residues. CDR3 region: CASSQETGGDPTSTDTQYF. CDR3 DNA sequence: TGTGCCAGCAGCCAAGAGACTGGCGGGGATCCCACTAGCACAGATACGCAGTATTTT.